The sequence of this T cell receptor beta chain was determined in a study of T cell repertoires in aging, cancer and after chemotherapy. Overall study context: Donor ages fell into six groups from 30 or younger up to 70 or older. The full dataset contained 8.5 million to 10 million TCR reads. Study-wide results and caveats: Healthy donors lost TCR diversity with age mainly through richness, cancer patients through richness and evenness. Compared with age-matched healthy donors, untreated hematological or solid cancer patients showed higher blood TCR clonality.

With regard to this clonotype: Its antigen is currently unknown.

Rearranged V-D-J TRB sequences were amplified with a mixed TRB-A/B primer pool. Each CDR3 protein is one row after TCRdb ran MiXCR on the multiplex PCR reads. The sample contains 6,500 to 9,500 distinct CDR3 sequences, roughly 25% of which appear only once. Amplification of TCR beta used genomic DNA extracted from peripheral blood. The germline V and J ends were trimmed by 5 bases and 3 bases, with 15 bases remaining between them. Germline values: CDR1 SGHDT, CDR2 YYEEEE. CDR3 length equals 14 residues. The TCR comes from a human donor with a blood cancer. The sequencing input was blood. The chain employs TRBV5-6 and TRBJ2-7; D gene uncertain. For the CDR3, the DNA is TGTGCCAGCAGTGATTGGGGTGAGGACTACGAGCAGTACTTC. Protein: CASSDWGEDYEQYF.